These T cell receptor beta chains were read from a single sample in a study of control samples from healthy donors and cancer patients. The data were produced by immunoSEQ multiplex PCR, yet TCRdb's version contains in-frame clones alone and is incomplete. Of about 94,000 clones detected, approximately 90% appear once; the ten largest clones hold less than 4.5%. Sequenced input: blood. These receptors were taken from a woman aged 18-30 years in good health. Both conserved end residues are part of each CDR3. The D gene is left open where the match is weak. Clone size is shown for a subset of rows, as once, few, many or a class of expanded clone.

DNA: TGCGCCAGCAGCCCTCGACAGGGCATAGGTTCACCCCTCCACTTT
CDR3: CASSPRQGIGSPLHF
J: TRBJ1-6
size: once
V: TRBV4-1
D: TRBD1

DNA: TGTGCCAGCAGCAGGACCTTGGACACACTAAAAGGGGAGACCCAGTACTTC
CDR3: CASSRTLDTLKGETQYF
J: TRBJ2-5
size: -
V: TRBV7-9
D: -

DNA: TGCGCCAGCAGCCAAATTGACGGGAGGCTAGCGGGGGGGATTAACTTAGAGACCCAGTACTTC
CDR3: CASSQIDGRLAGGINLETQYF
J: TRBJ2-5
size: -
V: TRBV4-1
D: TRBD2

DNA: TGTGCCAGCAGCTTATTTGGTGATAACATGAACACTGAAGCTTTCTTT
CDR3: CASSLFGDNMNTEAFF
J: TRBJ1-1
size: -
V: TRBV11-1
D: -

DNA: TGTGCCAGCAGCAACAGGGGGACTAATGAAAAACTGTTTTTT
CDR3: CASSNRGTNEKLFF
J: TRBJ1-4
size: -
V: TRBV6-5
D: TRBD1

DNA: TGTGCCAGCTCACCCCGTTTAACAGGCGACACTGAAGCTTTCTTT
CDR3: CASSPRLTGDTEAFF
J: TRBJ1-1
size: -
V: TRBV18
D: -

DNA: TGTGCCACCAGCAGGAGCCGATCGACAGGGATTGGAGATACGCAGTATTTT
CDR3: CATSRSRSTGIGDTQYF
J: TRBJ2-3
size: -
V: TRBV15
D: TRBD1

DNA: TGTGCCAGCAGCGGGGGGTCGAACACCGGGGAGCTGTTTTTT
CDR3: CASSGGSNTGELFF
J: TRBJ2-2
size: -
V: TRBV7-3
D: -

DNA: TGTGCCAGCAGTCGCGACAGGGAGGATAATCAGCCCCAGCATTTT
CDR3: CASSRDREDNQPQHF
J: TRBJ1-5
size: -
V: TRBV6-5
D: TRBD1

DNA: TGTGCCAGCAGTTTACCCGACGGACCGAACACTGAAGCTTTCTTT
CDR3: CASSLPDGPNTEAFF
J: TRBJ1-1
size: -
V: TRBV28
D: -

DNA: TGTGCCAGCAGCACCGTGGCGGGGGGCGGTCCCACAGATACGCAGTATTTT
CDR3: CASSTVAGGGPTDTQYF
J: TRBJ2-3
size: -
V: TRBV9
D: TRBD2

DNA: TGTGCCAGCAGAGAAGGACAGGGGAGGGACTATGGCTACACCTTC
CDR3: CASREGQGRDYGYTF
J: TRBJ1-2
size: few
V: TRBV13
D: TRBD1

DNA: TGTGCCAGCAGCCAGGAAACTGGGACAGGGGTGCTCTACGAGCAGTACTTC
CDR3: CASSQETGTGVLYEQYF
J: TRBJ2-7
size: few
V: TRBV14
D: TRBD1

DNA: TGTGCCACCAGCAGAGGGGTGAACACTGAAGCTTTCTTT
CDR3: CATSRGVNTEAFF
J: TRBJ1-1
size: few
V: TRBV15
D: -

DNA: TGTGCCACCAGCAGCTCGACCCTAGCGGGGGCCTACAATGAGCAGTTCTTC
CDR3: CATSSSTLAGAYNEQFF
J: TRBJ2-1
size: once
V: TRBV15
D: TRBD2

DNA: TGCGCCAGCAGCCAAGATAAGGGACAGGCAACTCAAGAGACCCAGTACTTC
CDR3: CASSQDKGQATQETQYF
J: TRBJ2-5
size: few
V: TRBV4-1
D: TRBD1

DNA: TGCGCCAGCAGCTGGGGGGGAGACAGGAATGAAAAACTGTTTTTT
CDR3: CASSWGGDRNEKLFF
J: TRBJ1-4
size: once
V: TRBV5-1
D: -

DNA: TGTGCCAGCAGCTCCACCTACGAGCAGTACTTC
CDR3: CASSSTYEQYF
J: TRBJ2-7
size: -
V: TRBV5-5
D: -

DNA: TGTGCCAGCGGCCGCCCATCAACTAATGAAAAACTGTTTTTT
CDR3: CASGRPSTNEKLFF
J: TRBJ1-4
size: once
V: TRBV6-6
D: -

DNA: TGTGCCAGCACCCCCACGGGTAGCAATCAGCCCCAGCATTTT
CDR3: CASTPTGSNQPQHF
J: TRBJ1-5
size: few
V: TRBV7-9
D: -

DNA: TGCGCCAGCACCGAGGGGGGGGAGACCCAGTACTTC
CDR3: CASTEGGETQYF
J: TRBJ2-5
size: -
V: TRBV10-2
D: -

DNA: TGTGCCAGCAGCCGCCCCGGGAGAATTAGCTACGAGCAGTACTTC
CDR3: CASSRPGRISYEQYF
J: TRBJ2-7
size: few
V: TRBV3-1/TRBV3-2
D: -

DNA: TGTGCCAGCAGCTTGTCAGGGGATCCCTCTGGAAACACCATATATTTT
CDR3: CASSLSGDPSGNTIYF
J: TRBJ1-3
size: -
V: TRBV13
D: -

DNA: TGTGCCAGCAGCCAGGCAGGAGTCTCTGGAAACACCATATATTTT
CDR3: CASSQAGVSGNTIYF
J: TRBJ1-3
size: -
V: TRBV4-2
D: -

DNA: TGTGCCAGCAGCGGGGACAGGTGGGAAGCTAACTATGGCTACACCTTC
CDR3: CASSGDRWEANYGYTF
J: TRBJ1-2
size: once
V: TRBV5-6
D: TRBD1

DNA: TGTGCCATCAGTGAGTCTACAGTTACGAACACTGAAGCTTTCTTT
CDR3: CAISESTVTNTEAFF
J: TRBJ1-1
size: -
V: TRBV10-3
D: -

DNA: TGTGCCACGAGTACTGGGCGGCTAGCGGGTTCCTACAATGAGCAGTTCTTC
CDR3: CATSTGRLAGSYNEQFF
J: TRBJ2-1
size: -
V: TRBV24-1
D: TRBD2

DNA: TGTGCCAGCAGCCACCGAATGATCCGGGACAGGAACCTCTATGGCTACACCTTC
CDR3: CASSHRMIRDRNLYGYTF
J: TRBJ1-2
size: once
V: TRBV3-1/TRBV3-2
D: TRBD1

DNA: TGTGCCAGCAGCTTGCTGAGCGGGGGGACAGATACGCAGTATTTT
CDR3: CASSLLSGGTDTQYF
J: TRBJ2-3
size: -
V: TRBV5-5
D: TRBD2